The present entry profiles one T cell receptor (beta chain) with its context. The patients chosen for sequencing had shown expansion of CD8+CD57+ cells (detected by flow cytometry). Using genomic DNA as the template, TCR beta VDJ and CDR3 profiling was carried out. MiXCR, run by TCRdb on the reads, gives a single entry per CDR3 protein. The sample has roughly 200,000 distinct CDR3 sequences, more than 55% seen once. The CDR3 has 12 amino acids. Germline V lookup: CDR1 SGHNT, CDR2 YYREEE (reference sequence). Deletions cut 6 bases from V and 8 bases from J, with 14 bases between. The sample comes from a study of CD8+CD57+ T cells in acquired aplastic anemia.

This TCR was recovered from a human donor with aplastic anemia. The V call is TRBV5-4, the J call TRBJ1-2, with D tentatively TRBD1 (6 bases). The source material was sorted CD4+, CD8+, or CD8+CD57+ T cells (not recorded which) from PBMCs. The CDR3 sequence: CASTLTGKGYTF. CDR3 DNA sequence: TGTGCCAGCACCCTTACAGGGAAAGGCTACACCTTC.